The table lists the clone carrying this T cell receptor beta chain with many counts. Its target is unknown. The entry originates in a study of regulatory T cells in long-lasting Graves disease. Study context: Persistent Graves' disease denoted over 5 years of antithyroid drugs plus positive TSH receptor antibodies.

Regarding the study as a whole: TRBV28, TRBJ1-2 and TRBJ2-5 were favored in persistent disease. Sampling was limited to peripheral blood rather than thyroid tissue.

The germline gives CDR1 SGHTA, CDR2 FQGTGA. The CDR3 contains 20 residues. The V gene lost 5 bases and the J gene lost 4 bases, with 32 bases spanning the gap. Time point defined: persistent/refractory GD, antithyroid drugs over 5 years with positive TRAb. PBMC RNA served as the TCR library source. Researchers made TCR beta libraries by using iRepertoire HTBI primers and running Arm-PCR on CDR3 regions. TCRdb re-called the multiplex PCR reads through MiXCR, storing one row per CDR3 protein. Of hundreds of thousands of distinct CDR3 sequences listed, less than 25% were seen once; the top ten hold 7% to 10%.

The genes are TRBV7-3 and TRBJ2-5, with D tentatively TRBD2 (6 bases). This receptor was obtained from a female donor with Graves disease. Material: peripheral blood mononuclear cells (PBMCs), obtained when the disease was refractory, from a patient treated with antithyroid drugs. The chain's CDR3 is CASSAGLSRGNGGQAETQYF. Here the CDR3 DNA reads TGTGCCAGCAGCGCCGGGTTAAGCAGAGGGAACGGGGGTCAGGCAGAGACCCAGTACTTC.